This T cell receptor beta chain is from a study of blood T cell repertoires in COVID-19. Turning to the study itself: Samples came from the United States, Italy and Spain, spanning acute and convalescent COVID-19. PBMCs, B-cell-depleted T cells, or T cells provided the cDNA or gDNA that made up the material.

CDR3 size: 19 residues. The assay was immunoSEQ multiplex PCR, and TCRdb's table has in-frame clones only and misses some. The sample has more than 85,000 clones; approximately 72% are singletons. Input material: peripheral blood. This chain uses TRBV21-1 with TRBJ1-4. TRBV21-1 is marked as a pseudogene. The sequence derives from a woman aged 65 to 85 with acute or convalescent COVID-19. This CDR3 is CASSKSQGGHLATNEKLFF. CDR3 DNA: TGTGCCAGCAGCAAATCCCAAGGAGGGCACTTGGCAACTAATGAAAAACTGTTTTTT.